This record concerns one T cell receptor beta chain sequence. Its antigen is currently unknown. This specimen comes from a study of cytomegalovirus exposure and HLA in healthy donors. Study-wide results and caveats: The study found most TCR sequences rare, yet found some public TCRs in many donors. An assumption of roughly uniform sequencing depth across donors underlay the presence/absence analyses. Prior analysis indicated that the majority of TCR beta V segments exhibited productivity approximately 90% or approximately 30% of the time. TCR beta chain V- and J-gene trimming was linked, in a later analysis, to a missense variant in DCLRE1C.

PCR used 60 Vbeta primers and 13 Jbeta primers. Measured with immunoSEQ multiplex PCR; TCRdb has only the in-frame clones, and not every one. In the table there are around 170,000 clones, more than 70% of which are singletons. Between the trimmed V and J ends, which lost 3 bases and 14 bases, there was a span of 16 bases. Looked up from germline, CDR1 is LNHDA and CDR2 is SQIVND (reference sequence). CDR3 size: 13 residues. Sequencing used PBMCs. The receptor's source is a boy aged 2 to 10 in good health and CMV-seronegative. The chain has TRBV19 and TRBJ2-2, with no clear D. CDR3 sequence (DNA): TGTGCCAGTAGTATTGAATTGGAGTCAGTCCTGTTTTTT. Encoded protein: CASSIELESVLFF.